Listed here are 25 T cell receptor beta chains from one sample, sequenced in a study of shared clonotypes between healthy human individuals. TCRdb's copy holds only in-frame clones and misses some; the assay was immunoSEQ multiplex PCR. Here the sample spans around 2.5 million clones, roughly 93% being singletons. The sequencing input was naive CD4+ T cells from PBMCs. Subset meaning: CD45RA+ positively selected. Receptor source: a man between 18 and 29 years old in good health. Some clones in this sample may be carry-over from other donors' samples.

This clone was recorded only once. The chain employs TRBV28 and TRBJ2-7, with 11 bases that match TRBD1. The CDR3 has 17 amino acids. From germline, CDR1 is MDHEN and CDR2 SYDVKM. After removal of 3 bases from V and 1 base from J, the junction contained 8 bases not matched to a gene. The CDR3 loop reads CASSFAGGTGGSYEQYF. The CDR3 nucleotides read TGTGCCAGCAGTTTCGCTGGAGGGACAGGGGGATCCTACGAGCAGTACTTC.

This CDR3 is CASHSQGGYTF. DNA of the CDR3: TGTGCCAGCCATTCACAGGGGGGCTACACCTTC. This rearrangement joins TRBV6-1 to TRBJ1-2; 7 nucleotides line up with TRBD1. CDR1 and CDR2 from the germline V gene are MNHNS and SASEGT. V shed 8 bases, J shed 8 bases, and the junction held 5 bases outside the gene matches. CDR3 length: 11 amino acids.

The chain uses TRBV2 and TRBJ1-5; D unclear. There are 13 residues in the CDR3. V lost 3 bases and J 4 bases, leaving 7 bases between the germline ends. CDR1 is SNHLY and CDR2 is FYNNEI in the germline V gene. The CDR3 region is CASSDSENQPQHF. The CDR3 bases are TGTGCCAGCAGTGATTCCGAGAATCAGCCCCAGCATTTT.

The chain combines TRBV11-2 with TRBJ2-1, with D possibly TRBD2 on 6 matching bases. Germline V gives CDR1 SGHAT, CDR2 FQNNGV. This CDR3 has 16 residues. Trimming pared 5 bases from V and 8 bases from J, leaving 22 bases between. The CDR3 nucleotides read TGTGCCAGCAGCATATCCGGGACTTCCCTATTCTATGAGCAGTTCTTC. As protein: CASSISGTSLFYEQFF. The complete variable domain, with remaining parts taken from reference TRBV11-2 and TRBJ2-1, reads EAGVAQSPRYKIIEKRQSVAFWCNPISGHATLYWYQQILGQGPKLLIQFQNNGVVDDSQLPKDRFSAERLKGVDSTLKIQPAKLEDSAVYLCASSISGTSLFYEQFFGPGTRLTVL.

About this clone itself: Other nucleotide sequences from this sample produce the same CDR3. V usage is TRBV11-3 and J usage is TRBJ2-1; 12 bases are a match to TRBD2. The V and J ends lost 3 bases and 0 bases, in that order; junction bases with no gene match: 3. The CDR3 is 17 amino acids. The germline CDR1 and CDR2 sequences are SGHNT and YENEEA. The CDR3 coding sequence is TGTGCCAGCAGCTTGACTAGCGGGAGTAGCTCCTACAATGAGCAGTTCTTC. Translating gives CASSLTSGSSSYNEQFF.

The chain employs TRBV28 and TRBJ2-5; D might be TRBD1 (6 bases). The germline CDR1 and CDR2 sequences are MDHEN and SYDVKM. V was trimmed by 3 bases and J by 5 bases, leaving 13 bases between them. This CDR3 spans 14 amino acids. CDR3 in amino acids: CASSFAVGGETQYF. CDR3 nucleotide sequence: TGTGCCAGCAGTTTTGCGGTTGGGGGCGAGACCCAGTACTTC.

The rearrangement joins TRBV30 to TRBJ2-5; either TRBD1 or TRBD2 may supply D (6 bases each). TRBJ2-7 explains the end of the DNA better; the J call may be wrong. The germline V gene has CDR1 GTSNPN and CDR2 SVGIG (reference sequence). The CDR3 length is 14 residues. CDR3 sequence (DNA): TGTGCCTGGAGTGGCACCGGGGGCACCTACGAGCAGTACTTC. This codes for CAWSGTGGTYEQYF.

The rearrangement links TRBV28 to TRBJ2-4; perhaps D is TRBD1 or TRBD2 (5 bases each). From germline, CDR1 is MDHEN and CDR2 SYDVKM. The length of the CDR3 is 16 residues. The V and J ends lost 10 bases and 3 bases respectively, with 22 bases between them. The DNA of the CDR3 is TGTGCCACCCCTAAACTTCGGTCGGGGCGCAAAAACATTCAGTACTTC. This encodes CATPKLRSGRKNIQYF.

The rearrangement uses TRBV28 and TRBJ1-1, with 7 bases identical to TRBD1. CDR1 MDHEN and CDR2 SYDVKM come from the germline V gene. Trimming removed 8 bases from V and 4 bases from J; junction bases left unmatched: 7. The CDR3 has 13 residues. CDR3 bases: TGTGCCAGCGGAGCACAGGGGTTCACTGAAGCTTTCTTT. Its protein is CASGAQGFTEAFF.

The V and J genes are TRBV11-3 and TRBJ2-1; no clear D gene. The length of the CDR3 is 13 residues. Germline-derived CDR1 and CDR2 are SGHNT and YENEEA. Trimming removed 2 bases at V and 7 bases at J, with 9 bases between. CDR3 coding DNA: TGTGCCAGCAGCTTATTTTCCGGAAATGAGCAGTTCTTC. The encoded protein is CASSLFSGNEQFF.

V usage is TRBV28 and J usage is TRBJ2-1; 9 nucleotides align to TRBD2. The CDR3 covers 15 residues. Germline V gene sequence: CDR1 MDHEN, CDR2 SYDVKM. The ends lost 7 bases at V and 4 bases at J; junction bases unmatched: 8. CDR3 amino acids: CASTASGVRYNEQFF. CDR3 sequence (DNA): TGTGCCAGCACTGCTAGCGGGGTTCGGTACAATGAGCAGTTCTTC. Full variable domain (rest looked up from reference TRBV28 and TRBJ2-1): DVKVTQSSRYLVKRTGEKVFLECVQDMDHENMFWYRQDPGLGLRLIYFSYDVKMKEKGDIPEGYSVSREKKERFSLILESASTNQTSMYLCASTASGVRYNEQFFGPGTRLTVL.

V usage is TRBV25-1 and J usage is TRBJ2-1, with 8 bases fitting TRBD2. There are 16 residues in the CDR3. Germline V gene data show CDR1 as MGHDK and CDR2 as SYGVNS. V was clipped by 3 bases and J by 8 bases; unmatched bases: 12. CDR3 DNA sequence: TGTGCCAGCAGTGAGGCCCGGACTAGCACGAGGGATGAGCAGTTCTTC. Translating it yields CASSEARTSTRDEQFF.

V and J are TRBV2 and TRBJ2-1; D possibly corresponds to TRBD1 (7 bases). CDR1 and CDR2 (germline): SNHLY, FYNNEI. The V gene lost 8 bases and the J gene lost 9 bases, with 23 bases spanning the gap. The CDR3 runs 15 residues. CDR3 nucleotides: TGTGCCAGCGGCTCCGCGGTGCCCCAGGGGGGTGAGCAGTTCTTC. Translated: CASGSAVPQGGEQFF.

The CDR3 reads CASSYSQGESNIQYF. CDR3 sequence (DNA): TGTGCCAGCAGTTACTCACAGGGGGAGTCAAACATTCAGTACTTC. The rearrangement joins TRBV6-6 to TRBJ2-4; 8 nucleotides match TRBD1. The V gene end was trimmed by 0 bases and the J gene end by 6 bases; junction bases not matched to a gene: 4. Germline CDR1 and CDR2: MNHNY and SVGAGI (reference sequence). The length of the CDR3 is 15 residues.

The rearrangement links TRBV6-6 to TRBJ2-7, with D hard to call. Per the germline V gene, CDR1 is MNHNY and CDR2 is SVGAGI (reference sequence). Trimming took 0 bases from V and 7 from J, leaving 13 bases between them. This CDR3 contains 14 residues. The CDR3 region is CASSYSGTSREQYF. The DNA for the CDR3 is TGTGCCAGCAGTTACTCGGGAACCAGTCGGGAGCAGTACTTC.

CDR3 protein: CASSPQGQSSGANVLTF. The DNA of the CDR3 is TGTGCCAGCAGCCCACAGGGACAGAGCTCTGGGGCCAACGTCCTGACTTTC. The V and J genes are TRBV7-9 and TRBJ2-6, with 7 positions matching TRBD1. This CDR3 is built from 17 residues. CDR1 and CDR2 from the germline V gene are SEHNR and FQNEAQ (reference sequence). Losses at the gene ends were 5 bases for V and 0 bases for J; bases not matched to a gene: 7.

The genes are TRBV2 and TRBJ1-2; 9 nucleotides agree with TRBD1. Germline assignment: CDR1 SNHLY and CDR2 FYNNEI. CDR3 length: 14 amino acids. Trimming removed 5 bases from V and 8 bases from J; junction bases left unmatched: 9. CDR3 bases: TGTGCCAGCAGTCTATCTACAGGGGGCGAAGGCTACACCTTC. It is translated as CASSLSTGGEGYTF. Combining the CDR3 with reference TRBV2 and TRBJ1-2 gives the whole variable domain EPEVTQTPSHQVTQMGQEVILRCVPISNHLYFYWYRQILGQKVEFLVSFYNNEISEKSEIFDDQFSVERPDGSNFTLKIRSTKLEDSAMYFCASSLSTGGEGYTFGSGTRLTVV.

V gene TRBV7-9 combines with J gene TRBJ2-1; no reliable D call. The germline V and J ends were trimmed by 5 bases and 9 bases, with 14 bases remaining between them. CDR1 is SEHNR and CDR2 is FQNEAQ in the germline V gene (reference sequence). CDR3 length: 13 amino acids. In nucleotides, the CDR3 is TGTGCCAGCAGCCCCCCTAGTGTGGGTGAGCAGTTCTTC. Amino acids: CASSPPSVGEQFF.

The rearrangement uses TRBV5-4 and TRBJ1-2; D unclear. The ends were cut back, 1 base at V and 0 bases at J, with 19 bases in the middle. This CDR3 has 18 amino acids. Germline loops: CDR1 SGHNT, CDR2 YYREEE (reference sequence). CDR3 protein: CASSLIQAGYGSNYGYTF. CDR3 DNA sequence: TGTGCCAGCAGCTTGATCCAGGCCGGGTATGGGTCTAACTATGGCTACACCTTC.

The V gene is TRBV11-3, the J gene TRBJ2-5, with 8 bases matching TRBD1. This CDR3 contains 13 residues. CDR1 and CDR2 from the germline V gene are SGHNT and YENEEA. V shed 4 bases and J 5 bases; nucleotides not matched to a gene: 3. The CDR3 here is CASSYQGAETQYF. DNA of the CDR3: TGTGCCAGCAGCTATCAGGGGGCTGAGACCCAGTACTTC.

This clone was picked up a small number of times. The CDR3 reads CASIVNSNQPQHF. CDR3 in DNA: TGCGCCAGCATCGTGAACAGCAATCAGCCCCAGCATTTT. This rearrangement joins TRBV5-1 to TRBJ1-5; D unclear. The V gene lost 6 bases and the J gene lost 1 base, with 8 bases spanning the gap. This CDR3 has 13 amino acids. From germline, CDR1 is SGHRS and CDR2 YFSETQ.

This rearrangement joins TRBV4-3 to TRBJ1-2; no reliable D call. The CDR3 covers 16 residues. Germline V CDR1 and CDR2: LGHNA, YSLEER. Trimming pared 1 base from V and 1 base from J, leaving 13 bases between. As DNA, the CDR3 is TGCGCCAGCAGCCAAGGGACCGTGGGATATAACTATGGCTACACCTTC. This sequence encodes CASSQGTVGYNYGYTF.

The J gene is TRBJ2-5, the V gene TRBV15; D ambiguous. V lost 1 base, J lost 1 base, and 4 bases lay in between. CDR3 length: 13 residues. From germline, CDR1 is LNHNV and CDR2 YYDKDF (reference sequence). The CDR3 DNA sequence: TGTGCCACCAGCAGAGCCTTCCAAGAGACCCAGTACTTC. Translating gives CATSRAFQETQYF.

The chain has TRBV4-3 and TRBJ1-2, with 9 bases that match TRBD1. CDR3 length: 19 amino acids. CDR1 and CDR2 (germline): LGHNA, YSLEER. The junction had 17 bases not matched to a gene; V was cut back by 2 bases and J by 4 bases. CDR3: CASSQRVETGQGDAYGYTF. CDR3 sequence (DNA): TGCGCCAGCAGCCAACGAGTAGAAACGGGACAGGGTGACGCCTATGGCTACACCTTC.

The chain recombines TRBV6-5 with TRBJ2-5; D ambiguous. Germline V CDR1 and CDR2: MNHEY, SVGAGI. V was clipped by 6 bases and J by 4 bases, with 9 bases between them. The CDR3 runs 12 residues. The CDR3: CASSPSSETQYF. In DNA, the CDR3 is TGTGCCAGCAGCCCGTCTTCAGAGACCCAGTACTTC.